This T cell receptor (beta chain) was identified during a study of cytomegalovirus exposure and HLA in healthy donors. Use of 60 Vbeta and 13 Jbeta primers characterized the PCR. Sequencing used immunoSEQ multiplex PCR; TCRdb keeps in-frame clones, though not all of them. Seen here are under 110,000 clones, about 81% observed once, and the top ten hold 2.5% to 3%. General observations from the study: Accounts indicate the classifier identified cytomegalovirus status with strong specificity and sensitivity. The study listed roughly 160 cytomegalovirus-associated TCR beta chains.

As for this clone: Its antigen is currently unknown.

This receptor was identified in a male donor in good health and CMV-seropositive. The specimen was PBMCs.

In DNA form, the CDR3 reads TGTGCCAGCAGGGCCTCGGGTTTCACAGATACGCAGTATTTT. Translated, it gives CASRASGFTDTQYF. The chain couples TRBV7-2 to TRBJ2-3, with D uncertain. Germline V gene data show CDR1 as SGHTA and CDR2 as FQGNSA. This CDR3 contains 14 residues. V lost 6 bases to trimming and J lost 2 bases, with 12 bases between them.